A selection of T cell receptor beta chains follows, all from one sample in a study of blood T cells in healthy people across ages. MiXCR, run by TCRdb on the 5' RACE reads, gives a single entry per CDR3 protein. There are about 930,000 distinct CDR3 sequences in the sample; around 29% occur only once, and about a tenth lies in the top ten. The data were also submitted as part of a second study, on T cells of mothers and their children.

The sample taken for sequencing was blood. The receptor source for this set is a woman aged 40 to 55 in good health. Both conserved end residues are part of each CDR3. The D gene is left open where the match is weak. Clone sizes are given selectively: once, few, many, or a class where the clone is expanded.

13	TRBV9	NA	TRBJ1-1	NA	CASSVETGGEAFF	TGTGCCAGCAGCGTAGAAACGGGCGGCGAAGCTTTCTTT
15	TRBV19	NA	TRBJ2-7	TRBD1	CASSIGQGNGYEQYF	TGTGCCAGTAGTATTGGACAGGGGAATGGGTACGAGCAGTACTTC
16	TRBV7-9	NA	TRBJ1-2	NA	CASSLTRFGENYGYTF	TGTGCCAGCAGCTTAACTAGGTTCGGAGAAAACTATGGCTACACCTTC
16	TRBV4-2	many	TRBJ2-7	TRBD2	CASSQGLAGDSYEQYF	TGTGCCAGCAGCCAAGGGCTAGCGGGGGACTCCTACGAGCAGTACTTC
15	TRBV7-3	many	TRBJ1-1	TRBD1	CASSHRTGVNTEAFF	TGTGCCAGCAGCCATCGGACAGGCGTAAACACTGAAGCTTTCTTT
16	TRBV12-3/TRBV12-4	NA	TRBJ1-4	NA	CASRPAGGRSDEKLFF	TGTGCCAGCAGACCAGCGGGGGGGCGTAGTGATGAAAAACTGTTTTTT
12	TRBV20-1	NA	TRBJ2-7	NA	CSALDRSYEQYF	TGCAGTGCTTTGGACAGATCCTACGAGCAGTACTTC
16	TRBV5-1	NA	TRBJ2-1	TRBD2	CASSSSPPAGTNEQFF	TGCGCCAGCAGCTCGTCCCCTCCAGCGGGGACCAATGAGCAGTTCTTC
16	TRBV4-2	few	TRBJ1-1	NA	CASSQEGPPMNTEAFF	TGTGCCAGCAGCCAAGAAGGCCCTCCCATGAACACTGAAGCTTTCTTT
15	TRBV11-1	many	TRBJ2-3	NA	CASSPASVVTDTQYF	TGTGCCAGCAGCCCGGCCTCGGTCGTCACAGATACGCAGTATTTT
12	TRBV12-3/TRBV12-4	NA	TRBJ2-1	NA	CASSLARYEQFF	TGTGCCAGCAGTCTAGCGCGCTATGAGCAGTTCTTC
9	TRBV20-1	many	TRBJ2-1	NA	CSAAYEQFF	TGCAGTGCTGCATATGAGCAGTTCTTC
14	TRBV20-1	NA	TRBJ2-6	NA	CSARDPGGANVLTF	TGCAGTGCTAGAGATCCGGGAGGGGCCAACGTCCTGACTTTC
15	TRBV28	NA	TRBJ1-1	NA	CASSLSNPGTFITSF	TGTGCCAGCAGCCTCAGTAATCCCGGGACCTTTATCACAAGCTTT
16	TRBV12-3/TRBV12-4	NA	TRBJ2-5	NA	CASSARRGVSQETQYF	TGTGCCAGCAGCGCTCGGCGCGGGGTGTCCCAAGAGACCCAGTACTTC
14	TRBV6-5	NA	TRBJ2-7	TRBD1	CASGGQGVSYEQYF	TGTGCCAGCGGAGGACAGGGCGTTTCCTACGAGCAGTACTTC
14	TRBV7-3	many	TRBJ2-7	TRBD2	CASSSGTSGDEQYF	TGTGCCAGCAGCTCCGGGACTAGCGGGGATGAGCAGTACTTC
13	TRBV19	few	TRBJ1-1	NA	CASSLDGWTEAFF	TGTGCCAGTAGTCTTGACGGTTGGACTGAAGCTTTCTTT
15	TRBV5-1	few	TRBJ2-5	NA	CASSPGGGTEETQYF	TGCGCCAGCAGCCCAGGGGGAGGGACCGAAGAGACCCAGTACTTC
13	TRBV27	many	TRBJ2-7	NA	CASSHGISYEQYF	TGTGCCAGCAGTCATGGGATCTCCTACGAGCAGTACTTC
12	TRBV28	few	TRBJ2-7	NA	CASSLDGDGQYF	TGTGCCAGCAGTTTGGACGGAGACGGGCAGTACTTC
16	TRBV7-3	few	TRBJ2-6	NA	CASSFDTGMGANVLTF	TGTGCCAGCAGCTTCGATACAGGGATGGGGGCCAACGTCCTGACTTTC
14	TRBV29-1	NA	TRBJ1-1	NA	CSVGLRGRGTEAFF	TGCAGCGTTGGACTACGGGGGAGAGGAACTGAAGCTTTCTTT
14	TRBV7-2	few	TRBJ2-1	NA	CASSLGVLYNEQFF	TGTGCCAGCAGCTTAGGCGTCCTCTACAATGAGCAGTTCTTC
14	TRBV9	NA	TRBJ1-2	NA	CASSVATASYGYTF	TGTGCCAGCAGCGTAGCAACCGCCTCTTATGGCTACACCTTC
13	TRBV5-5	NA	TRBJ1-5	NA	CAGSLRGDQPQHF	TGTGCCGGCAGCTTACGGGGGGACCAGCCCCAGCATTTT
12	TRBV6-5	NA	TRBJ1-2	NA	CASSPRRGGYTF	TGTGCCAGCAGCCCGAGGAGGGGCGGCTACACCTTC
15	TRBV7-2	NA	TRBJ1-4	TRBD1	CASSLTGQGQEKLFF	TGTGCCAGCAGCTTAACGGGACAGGGCCAAGAAAAACTGTTTTTT
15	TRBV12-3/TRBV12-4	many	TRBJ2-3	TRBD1	CASRARDREADTQYF	TGTGCCAGCAGAGCTCGGGACAGGGAGGCAGATACGCAGTATTTT
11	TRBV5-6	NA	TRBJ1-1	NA	CASLKGLEAFF	TGTGCCAGCCTTAAAGGGCTTGAAGCTTTCTTT
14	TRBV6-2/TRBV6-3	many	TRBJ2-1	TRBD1	CASSWDSSYNEQFF	TGTGCCAGCAGTTGGGACAGCTCCTACAATGAGCAGTTCTTC
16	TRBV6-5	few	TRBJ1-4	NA	CASSYSNRATNEKLFF	TGTGCCAGCAGTTACAGCAACCGTGCAACTAATGAAAAACTGTTTTTT
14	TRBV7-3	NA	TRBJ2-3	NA	CASKGGAVTDTQYF	TGTGCCAGCAAGGGGGGGGCAGTCACAGATACGCAGTATTTT
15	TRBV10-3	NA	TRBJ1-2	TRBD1	CAIRTGGAANYGYTF	TGTGCCATTCGGACAGGGGGAGCAGCTAACTATGGCTACACCTTC
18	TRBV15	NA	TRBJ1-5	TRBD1	CATRPLDKAGGRSQPQHF	TGTGCCACCAGGCCCCTAGATAAGGCAGGGGGCCGGAGTCAGCCCCAGCATTTT
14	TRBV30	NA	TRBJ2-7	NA	CAWRAPGTYYEQYF	TGTGCCTGGAGGGCACCGGGAACCTACTACGAGCAGTACTTC
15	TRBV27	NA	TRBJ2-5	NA	CASSLAARTVETQYF	TGTGCCAGCAGTTTAGCCGCTCGGACGGTCGAGACCCAGTACTTC
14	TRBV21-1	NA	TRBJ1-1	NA	CASSKDSVNTEAFF	TGTGCCAGCAGCAAGGATTCGGTAAACACTGAAGCTTTCTTT
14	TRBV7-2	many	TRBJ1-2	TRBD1	CASSPPTGNYGYTF	TGTGCCAGCAGCCCCCCGACAGGGAACTATGGCTACACCTTC
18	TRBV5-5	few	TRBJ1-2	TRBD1	CASSLLFEQGDANYGYTF	TGTGCCAGCAGCTTGCTCTTTGAACAGGGGGATGCTAACTATGGCTACACCTTC
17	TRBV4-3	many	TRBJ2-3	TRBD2	CASSLTPQRGQTDTQYF	TGCGCCAGCAGCCTCACTCCCCAGCGGGGTCAAACAGATACGCAGTATTTT
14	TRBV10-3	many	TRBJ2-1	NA	CAISGQQGHNEQFF	TGTGCCATCAGTGGTCAACAGGGACACAATGAGCAGTTCTTC
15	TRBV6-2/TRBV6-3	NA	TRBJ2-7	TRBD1	CASRSPGQGSYEQYF	TGTGCCAGCAGGTCACCGGGACAGGGCTCCTACGAGCAGTACTTC
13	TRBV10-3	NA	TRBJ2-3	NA	CAIREGGEDTQYF	TGTGCCATCAGGGAGGGGGGGGAGGATACGCAGTATTTT
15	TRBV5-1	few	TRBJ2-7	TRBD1	CASSLEQGTTYEQYF	TGCGCCAGCAGCTTGGAACAGGGGACGACCTACGAGCAGTACTTC
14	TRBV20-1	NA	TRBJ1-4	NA	CSAREEGVSEKLFF	TGCAGTGCTAGAGAAGAAGGGGTTAGTGAAAAACTGTTTTTT
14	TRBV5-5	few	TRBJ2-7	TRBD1	CASSSRTGWDEQYF	TGTGCCAGCAGCTCGCGGACAGGATGGGACGAGCAGTACTTC
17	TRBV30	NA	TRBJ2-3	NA	CAWSLSRTSRSTDTQYF	TGTGCCTGGAGTCTTTCGAGGACATCTAGGAGCACAGATACGCAGTATTTT